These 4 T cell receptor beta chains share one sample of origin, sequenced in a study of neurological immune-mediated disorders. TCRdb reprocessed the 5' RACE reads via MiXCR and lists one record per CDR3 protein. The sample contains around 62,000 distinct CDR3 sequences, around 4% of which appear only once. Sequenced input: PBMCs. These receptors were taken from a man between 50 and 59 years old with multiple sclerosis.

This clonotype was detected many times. CDR3 protein: CASSLAGGVPGELFF. The CDR3 nucleotides are TGCGCCAGCAGCTTGGCCGGAGGGGTCCCCGGGGAGCTGTTTTTT. The chain has TRBV5-1 and TRBJ2-2; D perhaps matches TRBD2 (6 bases). V was clipped by 0 bases and J by 6 bases, with 12 bases between them. The CDR3 covers 15 residues. Germline loops: CDR1 SGHRS, CDR2 YFSETQ.

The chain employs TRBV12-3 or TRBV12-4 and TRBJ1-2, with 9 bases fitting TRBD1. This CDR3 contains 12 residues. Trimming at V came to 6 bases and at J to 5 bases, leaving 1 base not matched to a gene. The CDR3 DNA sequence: TGTGCCAGCAGCGACAGGGGGTATGGCTACACCTTC. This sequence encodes CASSDRGYGYTF.

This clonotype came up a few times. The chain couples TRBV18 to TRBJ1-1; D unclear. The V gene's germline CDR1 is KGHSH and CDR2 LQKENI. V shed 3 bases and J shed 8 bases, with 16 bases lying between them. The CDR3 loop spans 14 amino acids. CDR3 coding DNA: TGTGCCAGCTCACCTAGGGAACTGGCCGTAGAAGCTTTCTTT. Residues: CASSPRELAVEAFF.

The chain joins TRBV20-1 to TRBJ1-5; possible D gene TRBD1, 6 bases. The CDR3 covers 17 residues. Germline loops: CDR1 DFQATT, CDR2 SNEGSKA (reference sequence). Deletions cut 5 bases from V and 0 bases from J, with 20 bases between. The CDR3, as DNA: TGCAGTGCTCCCGTAGGGACACCAGCGTATAGCAATCAGCCCCAGCATTTT. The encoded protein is CSAPVGTPAYSNQPQHF.